A single sample is the source of the 15 T cell receptor beta chains below, sequenced in a study of blood T cell repertoires in COVID-19 (dated by TCRdb to 2018 to 2021). The library was made by the immunoSEQ multiplex PCR assay. In its TCRdb copy, this immuneACCESS table keeps in-frame sequences only and misses some clones. Where compared with another copy, unresolved V genes explain less than half of these, and the others have no known cause. Within this sample are about 240,000 clones, with roughly 82% of them counted one time only. Of the sample, over 3.5% is held by the ten largest clones. Sequencing was carried out using peripheral blood. These receptors originate from a woman between 70 and 85 years old with acute or convalescent COVID-19.

The chain combines TRBV27 with TRBJ1-1; D is ambiguous. The CDR3 sequence is 14 residues long. Germline assignment: CDR1 MNHEY and CDR2 SMNVEV (reference sequence). The V and J ends lost 5 bases and 0 bases respectively, with 10 bases between them. CDR3: CASSPEGLNTEAFF. The CDR3 nucleotides read TGTGCCAGCAGTCCCGAGGGCCTGAACACTGAAGCTTTCTTT.

The gene calls are TRBV11-2 and TRBJ2-1, with 7 positions matching TRBD2. The germline CDR1 and CDR2 sequences are SGHAT and FQNNGV. The CDR3 runs to 12 residues. After removal of 3 bases from V and 9 bases from J, the junction contained 2 bases not matched to a gene. The CDR3 DNA sequence: TGTGCCAGCAGCTTGGGGGGGACTGAGCAGTTCTTC. Its translation: CASSLGGTEQFF.

This chain links TRBV5-4 with TRBJ1-3, with a weak D call TRBD1 (5 bases). The CDR3 loop spans 16 amino acids. V gave up 4 bases and J gave up 0 bases, with 14 bases separating them. The germline gives CDR1 SGHNT, CDR2 YYREEE (reference sequence). The CDR3 sequence: CASSVDQGLSGNTIYF. CDR3 nucleotide sequence: TGTGCCAGCAGCGTGGACCAGGGCCTCTCTGGAAACACCATATATTTT.

The J gene is TRBJ2-1, the V gene TRBV5-4, with D possibly TRBD2 on 7 matching bases. CDR1 is SGHNT, CDR2 YYREEE, per germline (reference sequence). The CDR3 contains 16 residues. The germline V and J ends were trimmed by 0 bases and 7 bases, with 17 bases remaining between them. For the CDR3, the DNA is TGTGCCAGCAGCTTGGCAACCGGGGGGCCATGGAATGAGCAGTTCTTC. It yields the protein CASSLATGGPWNEQFF.

In the case of this clone: The junction does not match germline at one end; this may be a read error. The chain has TRBV6-5 and TRBJ2-1, with 8 bases lining up with TRBD1. Germline V gene lookup returns CDR1 MNHEY and CDR2 SVGAGI. The CDR3 spans 15 residues. This chain's CDR3 is CASTLGAGGYYEQFF. The CDR3, as DNA: TGTGCCAGCACCCTCGGGGCAGGGGGCTACTATGAGCAGTTCTTC.

The chain recombines TRBV11-2 with TRBJ1-2, with TRBD1 matching 7 bases. This CDR3 has 13 residues. Germline V lookup: CDR1 SGHAT, CDR2 FQNNGV. V trimming: 5 bases; J trimming: 8 bases; junction bases outside the gene matches: 8. The CDR3: CASSPDRVLGYTF. The DNA for the CDR3 is TGTGCCAGCAGCCCAGACAGGGTGTTAGGCTACACCTTC.

V and J are TRBV29-1 and TRBJ1-2; possibly TRBD1 for D (6 bases). Trimming took off 3 bases at V and 3 bases at J, with 20 bases between the two ends. Looked up from germline, CDR1 is SQVTM and CDR2 is ANQGSEA. The length of the CDR3 is 16 residues. CDR3 protein: CSVDFGGRGWDYGYTF. CDR3 bases: TGCAGCGTTGATTTTGGAGGCAGGGGATGGGACTATGGCTACACCTTC.

V and J are TRBV4-3 and TRBJ1-4; the D gene is possibly TRBD1 (6 bases). CDR1 and CDR2 from the germline V gene are LGHNA and YSLEER. The CDR3 contains 17 residues. V lost 0 bases, J lost 8 bases, and 19 bases lay in between. The CDR3 loop is CASSQEATDRLLEKLFF. The CDR3 region has the DNA TGCGCCAGCAGCCAAGAAGCAACAGACAGGTTGTTGGAAAAACTGTTTTTT.

The V and J genes are TRBV6-2 or TRBV6-3 and TRBJ2-3; D not certain. Germline V CDR1 and CDR2: MNHEY, SVGEGT. V lost 3 bases and J lost 2, with 15 bases in between. This CDR3 comprises 16 residues. In nucleotides, the CDR3 is TGTGCCAGCAGTTATAATTTGCGCACGATCACAGATACGCAGTATTTT. This gives the protein CASSYNLRTITDTQYF.

The CDR3 spells CASSLGQDTQYF. The DNA for the CDR3 is TGCGCCAGCAGCTTGGGACAGGATACGCAGTATTTT. J is TRBJ2-3 and V is TRBV5-1; possibly TRBD1 for D (5 bases). The germline gives CDR1 SGHRS, CDR2 YFSETQ. The CDR3 is 12 residues long. The V end lost 0 bases, the J end lost 6 bases, and 5 bases lay between the germline ends.

This rearrangement joins TRBV3-1 (or the pseudogene TRBV3-2) to TRBJ1-2; no firm D call. Germline values: CDR1 LGHDT, CDR2 YNNKEL (reference sequence). This CDR3 has 14 residues. Deletions cut 0 bases from V and 2 bases from J, with 7 bases between. The CDR3 loop reads CASSQDLGNYGYTF. The CDR3 nucleotides read TGTGCCAGCAGCCAAGACCTCGGGAACTATGGCTACACCTTC.

This clone was found a few times. The chain carries TRBV2 and TRBJ1-1; no clear D gene. The CDR3 is 14 residues long. Germline CDR1 reads SNHLY; CDR2 reads FYNNEI. The ends were cut back, 6 bases at V and 0 bases at J, with 11 bases in the middle. CDR3 coding DNA: TGTGCCAGCAGCGAGTCTAATATGAACACTGAAGCTTTCTTT. Its protein is CASSESNMNTEAFF.

This clone was seen a handful of times. The chain has TRBV7-2 and TRBJ2-3, with TRBD2 identical over 8 bases. The CDR3 has 18 residues. V gave up 1 base and J gave up 1 base; unmatched junction bases: 10. From germline, CDR1 is SGHTA and CDR2 FQGNSA. CDR3 residues: CASSLGAGGGLGTDTQYF. The CDR3, as DNA: TGTGCCAGCAGCTTAGGAGCGGGCGGGGGGCTAGGCACAGATACGCAGTATTTT.

The chain employs TRBV12-3 or TRBV12-4 and TRBJ1-2; D remains unclear. The CDR3 contains 12 residues. V shed 6 bases and J shed 1 base, with 6 bases lying between them. The chain's CDR3 is CASSPRNYGYTF. The CDR3 DNA reads TGTGCCAGCAGCCCTCGTAACTATGGCTACACCTTC.

This clone has more than one count but fewer than ten. The chain is built from TRBV19 and TRBJ2-4; 10 nucleotides line up with TRBD1. Germline CDR1 and CDR2: LNHDA and SQIVND (reference sequence). V shed 3 bases and J 4 bases; nucleotides not matched to a gene: 6. The CDR3 spans 16 residues. CDR3 nucleotide sequence: TGTGCCAGTAGTATCGAGACAGGGGGCATAAAAAACATTCAGTACTTC. Translation: CASSIETGGIKNIQYF.